This T cell receptor beta chain is from a study of blood T cells in healthy people across ages (dated by TCRdb to between 2015 and 2017). About the full investigation: In model experiments, roughly one uniquely barcoded TCR beta cDNA molecule per two T cells was captured by template switching. The donors were divided into four age groups: young (average around 16 years), middle-aged (approximately 39), aged (about 61) and long-lived (about 80). For two donors (one aged 18 to 29 and one aged 80 or older), the study analyzed two additional independent replicas of 1 million unique cDNA reads from the same blood draw. Age-related changes in TCR beta repertoire diversity were measured in the study by deep sequencing normalized with unique cDNA molecular identifiers. Donors of different ages were randomly distributed across sequencing lanes to avoid experimental bias. Paper-wide results and their limitations: Total diversity estimates from one million sequenced T cells were considered lower bounds and underestimates. Because donor CMV infection status was unknown, age-related changes in expanded clonotypes were potentially confounded. Compared with the aged group, the long-lived group had more naive CD4+ T cells, fewer expanded clones and increased TCR diversity, suggesting age selection. Because profiling used bulk unsorted PBMCs, naive and antigen-experienced compartments could not be compared conclusively. Observed TCR beta diversity correlated strongly with the percentage of naive T cells measured by flow cytometry. Observed TCR beta diversity per million T cells fell roughly linearly with age, and a significant reduction was already apparent by age approximately 40.

Library method: 5' RACE. For sequencing, an Illumina HiSeq 2500 was employed. The second PCR ran for roughly 6 to 11 cycles and used a J-beta primer mix along with a sample-barcoded 5' primer. A template-switch 5' adaptor carrying 12 random nucleotides introduced a unique molecular identifier onto each TCR beta cDNA molecule. Each sample yielded at least 2.5 million CDR3-containing paired-end reads. The Mint cDNA synthesis kit, primed by a TRBC-specific oligonucleotide, was used to synthesize first-strand cDNA from all RNA. Following uracil-DNA glycosylase treatment, a first 18-cycle PCR with universal primers M1SS and BC2_uni_R was performed on all cDNA. As for how the authors treated the data: For normalization, 1 million high-quality reads, each with a distinct molecular identifier, were randomly selected from each sample. Instead of being binned into consensus sequences, reads that shared molecular identifiers were thrown out. CDR3 identification, clonotype clustering and error correction used MiTCR with a Q25 quality threshold and the strictest error-elimination algorithm. Lower-bound total TCR beta diversity was estimated with a nonparametric unseen species model using Euler transformation. TCRdb took the public reads, trimmed them with fastp at Q25, ran MiXCR for clone calling and kept in-frame beta chains. Duplicate CDR3 protein sequences are folded into a single record with the most common DNA and genes. Here the V and J calls rest on TCRdb's processing, not on the authors' analysis. For this sample the table gives about 640,000 distinct CDR3 sequences, of which about 28% were detected only once. The ten largest clonotypes hold more than 15% of the sample.

This clonotype was found many times. Its antigen is not yet known. It has no much larger one-base neighbor in the sample; base qualities were not kept. V loses 7 bases of germline sequence and J loses 3 bases, and the interval between the two ends is 13 bases. The CDR3 runs 13 residues from the cysteine to the phenylalanine. The entry retains the CDR3 DNA only, 39 bases that are in frame from base 1. The germline V gene encodes CDR1 ENHRY and CDR2 SYGVKD. Donors were 30 to 45 systemically healthy Caucasian individuals from Russia aged roughly 6 to 90 years. Each donor gave around 9.8 milliliters of peripheral blood, collected into EDTA-treated Vacutainer tubes. PBMCs were isolated by Ficoll-Paque density-gradient centrifugation, with at least 7 million obtained per sample. Total RNA, at least 6 micrograms per sample, was extracted from PBMCs with Trizol reagent. The percentages of naive CD45RAhigh/CD27high T cells were determined by flow cytometry on a PBMC aliquot from every donor.

The receptor chain draws on TRBV10-3 and TRBJ2-7; the D element could tentatively be TRBD1 or TRBD2, as 5 bases agree for each. Sequences were obtained from blood. The clonotype comes from a woman over 75 in good health. The DNA reads as follows: TGTGCCATCACAAGGGGACCGGACTACGAGCAGTACTTC. Its translation reads: CAITRGPDYEQYF.